This T cell receptor (beta chain) is drawn from a study of CD8 T cells in ankylosing spondylitis. Study outcomes and limitations: Disease-linked clones were CD8+ and relatively rare in peripheral blood. Fewer than 10 highly homologous variants formed a TCR beta motif that appeared characteristic of ankylosing spondylitis blood. Earlier literature documents some of the motif variants in reactive arthritis synovial fluid and blood.

Quantitative barcoded 5'-RACE was used to prepare TCR beta libraries. MiXCR, run by TCRdb on the 5' RACE reads, gives a single entry per CDR3 protein. The data contain 220,000 or so distinct CDR3 sequences, more than 9% of them singletons. This clonotype was picked up many times. Its matching antigen is unknown. The CDR3 has 15 amino acids. Trimming stripped 0 bases from V and 8 bases from J, with 14 bases between. Germline lookup yields CDR1 SGHDN and CDR2 FVKESK. Sequenced material: blood, either unsorted or a sorted T cell fraction (not recorded which). The chain couples TRBV14 to TRBJ2-1; D is perhaps TRBD2 (6 bases). The TCR originated in a male donor with ankylosing spondylitis or in good health (not recorded which). The CDR3 sequence is CASSQERRGWDEQFF. CDR3 bases: TGTGCCAGCAGCCAAGAGAGGAGGGGATGGGATGAGCAGTTCTTC.